A single sample is the source of the 29 T cell receptor beta chains below, sequenced in a study of CD8 T cells in ankylosing spondylitis. TCRdb fed the 5' RACE reads into MiXCR, producing one record per CDR3 protein. The sample records 80,000 to 100,000 distinct CDR3 sequences, 8.5% to 9% being singletons. Sequenced input: blood, either unsorted or a sorted T cell fraction (not recorded which). The receptors were sampled from a male donor with ankylosing spondylitis or in good health (not recorded which).

This clonotype was recorded at least ten times. V is TRBV5-1 and J is TRBJ1-1, with D unclear. Germline V gives CDR1 SGHRS, CDR2 YFSETQ. Trimming took off 1 base at V and 3 bases at J, with 13 bases between the two ends. This CDR3 spans 15 amino acids. The CDR3 coding sequence is TGCGCCAGCAGCTTGTCGGCTACTAGGGACACTGAAGCTTTCTTT. It specifies CASSLSATRDTEAFF.

J is TRBJ2-1 and V is TRBV2; maybe TRBD2 (6 bases). This CDR3 is 13 amino acids long. The V end was cut by 7 bases, the J end by 7 bases, with 14 bases between. Germline V gene data show CDR1 as SNHLY and CDR2 as FYNNEI. CDR3 residues: CASTETRGNEQFF. The CDR3 bases are TGTGCCAGCACTGAGACTAGGGGAAATGAGCAGTTCTTC.

The table lists this clonotype with a few counts. The rearrangement joins TRBV5-1 to TRBJ2-2, with TRBD2 matching 10 bases. The CDR3 runs 18 residues. Germline CDR1 and CDR2: SGHRS and YFSETQ. Trimming cost V 3 bases and J 1 base; bases outside gene matches: 9. The CDR3 bases are TGCGCCAGCAGCTACTCCCCCCTAGCGGGGGTGAACACCGGGGAGCTGTTTTTT. Translation: CASSYSPLAGVNTGELFF.

In its sample, this clonotype was seen many times. J is TRBJ1-5 and V is TRBV10-3; D ambiguous. Per the germline V gene, CDR1 is ENHRY and CDR2 is SYGVKD. Trimming removed 0 bases at V and 5 bases at J, with 8 bases between. The CDR3 totals 14 residues. The CDR3 DNA sequence: TGTGCCATCAGTGAGTCGGGCGGCTATCAGCCCCAGCATTTT. It specifies CAISESGGYQPQHF.

This clonotype was detected ten times or more. The CDR3 sequence is CATWTGYSGREKLFF. The CDR3 DNA reads TGCGCCACCTGGACAGGTTATTCGGGTCGGGAAAAACTGTTTTTT. The chain uses TRBV5-1 and TRBJ1-4, with TRBD1 matching over 7 bases. The CDR3 is 15 amino acids. Losses at the gene ends were 9 bases for V and 8 bases for J; bases not matched to a gene: 16. In germline, CDR1 is SGHRS, CDR2 YFSETQ.

For this clonotype: At one of its ends the junction is not consistent with the germline gene, which may arise from a read error. The chain carries TRBV20-1 and TRBJ2-6, with D maybe TRBD2 (7 bases). The CDR3 runs 18 residues. CDR1 and CDR2 (germline): DFQATT, SNEGSKA (reference sequence). The CDR3 region has the DNA TGCTGTGCTAGCGGTCTCATCGGGGGGCGGTTGGGGGCCAACGTCCTGACTTTC. This sequence encodes CCASGLIGGRLGANVLTF.

This clonotype has ten or more counts. The chain links TRBV28 to TRBJ2-5; TRBD2 agrees at 9 bases. The CDR3 sequence is 16 residues long. V shed 2 bases, J shed 1 base, and the junction held 5 bases outside the gene matches. The germline V gene encodes CDR1 MDHEN and CDR2 SYDVKM. The CDR3 is CASSLGSGGLQETQYF. The CDR3, as DNA: TGTGCCAGCAGTTTAGGGAGCGGGGGGCTCCAAGAGACCCAGTACTTC.

This clonotype occurred a few times. The gene calls are TRBV5-1 and TRBJ2-5; TRBD2 matches 7 bases. CDR1 SGHRS and CDR2 YFSETQ come from the germline V gene. V lost 4 bases and J lost 2; bases outside the gene matches: 5. The CDR3 length is 14 residues. Written as DNA, the CDR3 is TGCGCCAGCAGCATGGGGACTACACAAGAGACCCAGTACTTC. Translating it yields CASSMGTTQETQYF.

This clonotype was recorded at least ten times. This sequence joins TRBV5-1 and TRBJ2-5; D is ambiguous. CDR1 SGHRS and CDR2 YFSETQ come from the germline V gene. The CDR3 has 13 amino acids. Trimming removed 0 bases at V and 4 bases at J, with 7 bases between. Here the CDR3 reads CASSLVPSETQYF. Written as DNA, the CDR3 is TGCGCCAGCAGCTTGGTTCCATCAGAGACCCAGTACTTC.

In this sample, this clonotype turned up many times. The chain is built from TRBV29-1 and TRBJ2-2, with D possibly matching TRBD2 (5 bases). Germline lookup yields CDR1 SQVTM and CDR2 ANQGSEA. The ends were cut back, 5 bases at V and 6 bases at J, with 10 bases in the middle. This CDR3 contains 12 residues. Here the CDR3 DNA reads TGCAGCGTTCGGGGTGGGGCCGGGGAGCTGTTTTTT. It yields the protein CSVRGGAGELFF.

V gene TRBV18 combines with J gene TRBJ2-3; the D call may be TRBD1 or TRBD2 (5 bases each). The CDR3 spans 14 residues. Germline V gene sequence: CDR1 KGHSH, CDR2 LQKENI. V was clipped by 1 base and J by 5 bases, with 10 bases between them. This CDR3 is CASSPLEGRDTQYF. In DNA, the CDR3 is TGTGCCAGCTCACCACTTGAGGGGAGAGATACGCAGTATTTT.

This clonotype has a count of ten or more. The rearrangement joins TRBV18 to TRBJ1-5, with D uncertain. Looked up from germline, CDR1 is KGHSH and CDR2 is LQKENI. Trimming removed 6 bases from V and 7 bases from J, with 19 bases in between. The CDR3 length is 15 residues. CDR3 loop: CASSSSGGAGQPQHF. The DNA for the CDR3 is TGTGCCAGCTCCTCCTCCGGAGGAGCGGGCCAGCCCCAGCATTTT.

This clonotype was seen many times. The CDR3 here is CASSLNTPTNEKLFF. The DNA for the CDR3 is TGCGCCAGCAGCTTGAATACACCAACTAATGAAAAACTGTTTTTT. This sequence joins TRBV5-1 and TRBJ1-4; no clear D gene. V was pared by 1 base and J by 0 bases, with 7 bases between. CDR1 and CDR2 from the germline V gene are SGHRS and YFSETQ. The CDR3 has 15 residues.

This clonotype was seen many times. This chain uses TRBV12-3 or TRBV12-4 with TRBJ2-2; tentative D call: TRBD2 (7 bases). The V end was cut by 5 bases, the J end by 5 bases, with 15 bases between. The CDR3 totals 15 residues. CDR3 sequence reads: CASSPGGLMTGELFF. CDR3 nucleotide sequence: TGTGCCAGCAGTCCCGGGGGGCTCATGACCGGGGAGCTGTTTTTT.

Many counts were recorded for this clonotype. The CDR3 here is CASRKAFAGRTDTQYF. In DNA form, the CDR3 reads TGTGCCAGCAGGAAAGCCTTCGCGGGGCGCACAGATACGCAGTATTTT. The rearrangement joins TRBV2 to TRBJ2-3; D might be TRBD2 (6 bases). This CDR3 spans 16 amino acids. V was cut by 6 bases and J by 1 base, with 17 bases left in between. Germline values: CDR1 SNHLY, CDR2 FYNNEI.

J is TRBJ2-7 and V is TRBV20-1; D ambiguous. The CDR3 is made up of 11 amino acids. Trimming shortened V by 2 bases and J by 2 bases, and 4 bases separated the two germline ends. The germline gives CDR1 DFQATT, CDR2 SNEGSKA (reference sequence). CDR3 DNA sequence: TGCAGTGCTAGATTGGCCTACGAGCAGTACTTC. It specifies CSARLAYEQYF.

V gene TRBV12-5 combines with J gene TRBJ2-1; 7 nucleotides align to TRBD2. Germline assignment: CDR1 LGHNT and CDR2 FRNRAP. The junction had 13 bases not matched to a gene; V was cut back by 6 bases and J by 8 bases. The CDR3 spans 15 residues. CDR3: CASGLAGPGIDEQFF. CDR3 sequence (DNA): TGTGCTAGTGGCTTAGCGGGCCCGGGCATTGATGAGCAGTTCTTC.

This clonotype was seen at least ten times. The chain carries TRBV12-3 or TRBV12-4 and TRBJ1-1, with no clear D. The CDR3 is made up of 11 amino acids. V was shortened by 5 bases and J by 5 bases, with 6 bases between the two germline ends. CDR3 DNA: TGTGCCAGCAGTCCGTTGACTGAAGCTTTCTTT. Encoded protein: CASSPLTEAFF.

This clonotype was recorded many times. The rearrangement joins TRBV27 to TRBJ1-5; D perhaps matches TRBD1 (6 bases). Germline assignment: CDR1 MNHEY and CDR2 SMNVEV (reference sequence). The CDR3 spans 12 residues. Trimming pared 8 bases from V and 4 bases from J, leaving 9 bases between. The DNA of the CDR3 is TGTGCCAGCCAAACAGGGAATCAGCCCCAGCATTTT. Protein sequence: CASQTGNQPQHF.

There are many counts of this clonotype. The gene calls are TRBV14 and TRBJ2-1; maybe TRBD2 (6 bases). Germline CDR1 is SGHDN and CDR2 is FVKESK. The CDR3 covers 16 residues. With 4 bases removed from V and 5 bases from J, the gap between germline ends came to 18 bases. DNA of the CDR3: TGTGCCAGCAGCCCATCATTCCAGGGACTGAACAATGAGCAGTTCTTC. Its protein is CASSPSFQGLNNEQFF.

This clonotype occurred many times. This rearrangement joins TRBV29-1 to TRBJ1-1; possible D gene TRBD1, 5 bases. The CDR3 runs 14 residues. V lost 6 bases, J lost 1 base, and 15 bases lay in between. Looked up from germline, CDR1 is SQVTM and CDR2 is ANQGSEA. DNA of the CDR3: TGCAGCGTACAGCCTCAGGGCGGGAACACTGAAGCTTTCTTT. Its protein product is CSVQPQGGNTEAFF.

V gene TRBV11-3 combines with J gene TRBJ2-2; 14 bases are a match to TRBD2. Germline CDR1 SGHNT, CDR2 YENEEA. The CDR3 extends over 16 amino acids. The ends lost 5 bases at V and 4 bases at J; junction bases unmatched: 3. DNA of the CDR3: TGTGCCAGCAGCCCCGGGACTAGCGGGGGCACCGGGGAGCTGTTTTTT. Translating it yields CASSPGTSGGTGELFF.

Worth noting for this clonotype: It may be a read error: a sequence one base away is much more abundant. V gene TRBV3-1 combines with J gene TRBJ2-3; D is unresolved. This CDR3 contains 12 residues. Germline V CDR1 and CDR2: LGHDT, YNNKEL (reference sequence). The CDR3 loop reads CTSSSRTSTQYF. The CDR3 DNA reads as TGTACCAGCAGCTCCCGGACGAGTACGCAGTATTTT.

For this clonotype: A much larger clone differs by one base, so this may be a read error. The rearrangement joins TRBV7-8 to TRBJ1-1; D call uncertain. The CDR3 runs to 11 residues. CDR1 SGHVS and CDR2 FQNEAQ come from the germline V gene. The CDR3 loop is CASCLSEKAFF. CDR3 DNA sequence: TGTGCCAGCTGCTTGAGTGAAAAAGCTTTCTTT.

This clonotype has at least ten counts. V and J are TRBV2 and TRBJ2-1; no clear D. CDR3 length: 14 residues. Germline CDR1 SNHLY, CDR2 FYNNEI. Trimming stripped 6 bases from V and 2 bases from J, with 11 bases between. The CDR3 DNA reads as TGTGCCAGCAGGTCTGTCAGTACCTACAATGAGCAGTTCTTC. Its protein product is CASRSVSTYNEQFF.

This clonotype has a count of ten or more. This sequence joins TRBV7-8 and TRBJ2-3; the D is unclear. Trimming stripped 7 bases from V and 6 bases from J, with 14 bases between. Germline CDR1 reads SGHVS; CDR2 reads FQNEAQ. This CDR3 is 13 amino acids long. The CDR3 nucleotides are TGTGCCAGCATCCTTTCCCATATGGATACGCAGTATTTT. It codes for CASILSHMDTQYF.

The table lists this clonotype with many counts. The rearrangement uses TRBV5-1 and TRBJ2-1, with 9 positions matching TRBD1. V shed 4 bases, J shed 3 bases, and the junction held 8 bases outside the gene matches. Germline V gives CDR1 SGHRS, CDR2 YFSETQ. The CDR3 has 16 amino acids. The CDR3 spells CASSINDRGDYNEQFF. CDR3 nucleotides: TGCGCCAGCAGCATAAACGACAGGGGGGACTACAATGAGCAGTTCTTC. Combining the CDR3 with reference TRBV5-1 and TRBJ2-1 gives the whole variable domain KAGVTQTPRYLIKTRGQQVTLSCSPISGHRSVSWYQQTPGQGLQFLFEYFSETQRNKGNFPGRFSGRQFSNSRSEMNVSTLELGDSALYLCASSINDRGDYNEQFFGPGTRLTVL.

This clonotype was seen repeatedly, ten times or more. This rearrangement joins TRBV12-3 or TRBV12-4 to TRBJ2-1; D is unclear. Trimming took off 1 base at V and 7 bases at J, with 11 bases between the two ends. The CDR3 is made up of 14 amino acids. In DNA, the CDR3 is TGTGCCAGCAGTTTAGGGGATATCCTTAATGAGCAGTTCTTC. Translated, it gives CASSLGDILNEQFF.

The chain couples TRBV9 to TRBJ2-5, with D perhaps matching TRBD1 (8 bases). The CDR3 is 14 amino acids. V dropped 4 bases and J dropped 5 bases, with 15 bases sitting between them. Germline CDR1 SGDLS, CDR2 YYNGEE. DNA for the CDR3: TGTGCCAGCAGCTTCGGACAGGGAGGGGAGACCCAGTACTTC. Its protein product is CASSFGQGGETQYF.